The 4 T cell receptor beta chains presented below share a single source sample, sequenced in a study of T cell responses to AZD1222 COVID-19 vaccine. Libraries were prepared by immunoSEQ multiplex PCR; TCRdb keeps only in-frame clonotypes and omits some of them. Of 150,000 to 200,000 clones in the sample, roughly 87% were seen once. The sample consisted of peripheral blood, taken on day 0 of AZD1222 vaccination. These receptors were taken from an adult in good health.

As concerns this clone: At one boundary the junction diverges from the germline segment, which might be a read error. The CDR3, as DNA: TGTGCCAGCACTGAACAGCAAGGTAATCAGCCCCAGCATTTT. The encoded protein is CASTEQQGNQPQHF. This chain uses TRBV6-1 with TRBJ1-5; D gene unclear. Germline V gives CDR1 MNHNS, CDR2 SASEGT. There are 14 residues in the CDR3.

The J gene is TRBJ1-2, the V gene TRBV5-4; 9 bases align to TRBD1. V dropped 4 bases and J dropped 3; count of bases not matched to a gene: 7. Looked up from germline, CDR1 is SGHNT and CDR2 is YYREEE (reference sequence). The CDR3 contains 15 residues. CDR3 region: CASSQPGQGDYGYTF. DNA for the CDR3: TGTGCCAGCAGCCAACCGGGACAGGGCGACTATGGCTACACCTTC. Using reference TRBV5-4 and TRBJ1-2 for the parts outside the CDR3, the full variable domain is ETGVTQSPTHLIKTRGQQVTLRCSSQSGHNTVSWYQQALGQGPQFIFQYYREEENGRGNFPPRFSGLQFPNYSSELNVNALELDDSALYLCASSQPGQGDYGYTFGSGTRLTVV.

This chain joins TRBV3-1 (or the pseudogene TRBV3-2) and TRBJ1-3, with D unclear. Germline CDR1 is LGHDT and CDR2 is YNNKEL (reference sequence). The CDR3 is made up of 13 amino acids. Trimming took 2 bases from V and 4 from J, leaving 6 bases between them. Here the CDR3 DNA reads TGTGCCAGCAGCCAAACGAGGGGAAACACCATATATTTT. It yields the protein CASSQTRGNTIYF.

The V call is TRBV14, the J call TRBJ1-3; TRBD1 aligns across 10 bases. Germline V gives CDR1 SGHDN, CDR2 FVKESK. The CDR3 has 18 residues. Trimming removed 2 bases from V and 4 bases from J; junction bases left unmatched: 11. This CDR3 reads CASSQLGQGRLEGNTIYF. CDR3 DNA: TGTGCCAGCAGCCAACTGGGACAGGGGAGGCTGGAAGGAAACACCATATATTTT.